This record looks at one TCR beta chain sequence and its context. Its specificity is unknown. The data stem from a study of T cell repertoires in ileal Crohn's disease. Across the whole study: At postoperative colonoscopy, neoterminal ileum biopsies were taken as M6.

Time point indicated: neoterminal ileum biopsy at postoperative endoscopy, about 6 months after surgery. Profiled with immunoSEQ multiplex PCR; TCRdb holds only in-frame clones, not every one. This sample yields approximately 10,000 clones, of which over 60% are seen a single time; approximately 7.7% belongs to the top ten. Findings and limits, study-wide: Mucosal expansions were suggested to be mainly CD8 T cells. All patients with clonality above 26.8% had endoscopic recurrence. Active smokers at surgery had more clonal expansions than non-smokers.

The sample comprised ileal tissue. The sequence derives from an adult with Crohn's disease.

For the CDR3, the DNA is TGTGCCAGCAGTGGACAGGGGGGTATTAATGAAAAACTGTTTTTT. Translating gives CASSGQGGINEKLFF. The chain uses TRBV27 and TRBJ1-4, with 10 bases lining up with TRBD1. CDR1 and CDR2 from the germline V gene are MNHEY and SMNVEV (reference sequence). The CDR3 contains 15 residues. V gave up 5 bases and J gave up 4 bases; unmatched junction bases: 4. The whole variable domain, remainder taken from reference TRBV27 and TRBJ1-4, is EAQVTQNPRYLITVTGKKLTVTCSQNMNHEYMSWYRQDPGLGLRQIYYSMNVEVTDKGDVPEGYKVSRKEKRNFPLILESPSPNQTSLYFCASSGQGGINEKLFFGSGTQLSVL.